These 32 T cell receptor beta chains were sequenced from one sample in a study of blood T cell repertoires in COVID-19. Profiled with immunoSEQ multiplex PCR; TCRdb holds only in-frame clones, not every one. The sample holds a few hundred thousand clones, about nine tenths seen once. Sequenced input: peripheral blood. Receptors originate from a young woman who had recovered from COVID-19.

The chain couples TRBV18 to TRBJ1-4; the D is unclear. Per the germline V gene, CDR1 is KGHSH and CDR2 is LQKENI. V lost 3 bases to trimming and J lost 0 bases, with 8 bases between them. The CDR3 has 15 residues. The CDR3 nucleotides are TGTGCCAGCTCACCCCGGCTAGCAACTAATGAAAAACTGTTTTTT. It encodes CASSPRLATNEKLFF.

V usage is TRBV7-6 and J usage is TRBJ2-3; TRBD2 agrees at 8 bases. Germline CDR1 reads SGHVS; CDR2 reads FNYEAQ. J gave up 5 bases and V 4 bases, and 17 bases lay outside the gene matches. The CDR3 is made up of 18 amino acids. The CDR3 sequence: CASSSFRTRGGTGDTQYF. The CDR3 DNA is TGTGCCAGCAGCTCTTTTAGGACTCGCGGGGGGACGGGAGATACGCAGTATTTT.

The CDR3 DNA reads TGTGCCACCAGTGACGGACAGGGTGACTATGGCTACACCTTC. Protein product: CATSDGQGDYGYTF. This chain connects TRBV24-1 to TRBJ1-2; 8 bases are shared with TRBD1. CDR1 KGHDR and CDR2 SFDVKD come from the germline V gene. The CDR3 has 14 amino acids. V trimming: 4 bases; J trimming: 3 bases; junction bases outside the gene matches: 3.

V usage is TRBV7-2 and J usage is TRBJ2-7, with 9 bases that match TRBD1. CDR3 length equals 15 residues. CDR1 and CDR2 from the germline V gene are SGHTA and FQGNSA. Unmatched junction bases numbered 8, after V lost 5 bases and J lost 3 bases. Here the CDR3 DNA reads TGTGCCAGCAGCCCGGACAGGGGCCACCTCTACGAGCAGTACTTC. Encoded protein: CASSPDRGHLYEQYF.

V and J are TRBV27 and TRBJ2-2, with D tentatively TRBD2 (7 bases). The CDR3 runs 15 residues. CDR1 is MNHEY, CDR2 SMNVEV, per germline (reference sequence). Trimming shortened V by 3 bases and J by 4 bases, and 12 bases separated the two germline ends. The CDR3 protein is CASSFGGGSTGELFF. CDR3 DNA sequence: TGTGCCAGCAGTTTTGGGGGGGGCAGCACCGGGGAGCTGTTTTTT.

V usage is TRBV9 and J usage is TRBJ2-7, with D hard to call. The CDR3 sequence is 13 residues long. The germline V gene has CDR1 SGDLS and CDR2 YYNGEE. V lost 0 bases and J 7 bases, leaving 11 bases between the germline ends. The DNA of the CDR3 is TGTGCCAGCAGCGTAGGAGGTCTCGGGGAGCAGTACTTC. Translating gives CASSVGGLGEQYF.

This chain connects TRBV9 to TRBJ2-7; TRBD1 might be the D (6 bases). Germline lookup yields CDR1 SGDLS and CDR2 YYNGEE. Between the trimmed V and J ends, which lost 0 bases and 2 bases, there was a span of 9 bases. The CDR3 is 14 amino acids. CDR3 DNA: TGTGCCAGCAGCGTAGGGGCAGGGGCCTACGAGCAGTACTTC. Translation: CASSVGAGAYEQYF. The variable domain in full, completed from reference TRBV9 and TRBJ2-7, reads DSGVTQTPKHLITATGQRVTLRCSPRSGDLSVYWYQQSLDQGLQFLIQYYNGEERAKGNILERFSAQQFPDLHSELNLSSLELGDSALYFCASSVGAGAYEQYFGPGTRLTVT.

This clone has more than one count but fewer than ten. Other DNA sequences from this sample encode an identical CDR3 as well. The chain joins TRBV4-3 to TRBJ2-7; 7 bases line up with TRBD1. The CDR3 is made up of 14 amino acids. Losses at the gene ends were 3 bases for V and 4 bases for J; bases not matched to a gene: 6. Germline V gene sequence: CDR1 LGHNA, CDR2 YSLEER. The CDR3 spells CASSQGQFGYEQYF. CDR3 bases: TGCGCCAGCAGCCAGGGACAGTTCGGATACGAGCAGTACTTC.

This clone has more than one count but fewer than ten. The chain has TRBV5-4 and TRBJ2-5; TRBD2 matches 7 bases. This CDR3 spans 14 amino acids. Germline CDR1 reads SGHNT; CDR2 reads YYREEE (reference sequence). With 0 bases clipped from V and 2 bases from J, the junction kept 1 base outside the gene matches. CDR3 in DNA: TGTGCCAGCAGCTTGGGGGGAGGGCAAGAGACCCAGTACTTC. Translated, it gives CASSLGGGQETQYF.

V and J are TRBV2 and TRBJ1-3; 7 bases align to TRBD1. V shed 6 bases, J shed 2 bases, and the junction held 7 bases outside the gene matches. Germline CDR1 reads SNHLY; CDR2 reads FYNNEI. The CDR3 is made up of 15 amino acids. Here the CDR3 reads CASSELQGAGNTIYF. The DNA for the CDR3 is TGTGCCAGCAGCGAACTCCAGGGGGCTGGAAACACCATATATTTT.

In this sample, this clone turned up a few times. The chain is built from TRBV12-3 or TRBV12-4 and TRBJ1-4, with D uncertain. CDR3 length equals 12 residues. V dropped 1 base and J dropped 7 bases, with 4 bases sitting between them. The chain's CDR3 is CASSLVSEKLFF. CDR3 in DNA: TGTGCCAGCAGTTTAGTCAGTGAAAAACTGTTTTTT.

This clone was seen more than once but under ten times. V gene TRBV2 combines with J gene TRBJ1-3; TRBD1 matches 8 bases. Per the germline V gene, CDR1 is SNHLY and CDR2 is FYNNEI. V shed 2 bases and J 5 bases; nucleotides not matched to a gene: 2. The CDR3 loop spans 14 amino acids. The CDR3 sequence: CASSERTGRNTIYF. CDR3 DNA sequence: TGTGCCAGCAGTGAACGGACAGGGAGAAACACCATATATTTT. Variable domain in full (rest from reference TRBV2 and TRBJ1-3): EPEVTQTPSHQVTQMGQEVILRCVPISNHLYFYWYRQILGQKVEFLVSFYNNEISEKSEIFDDQFSVERPDGSNFTLKIRSTKLEDSAMYFCASSERTGRNTIYFGEGSWLTVV.

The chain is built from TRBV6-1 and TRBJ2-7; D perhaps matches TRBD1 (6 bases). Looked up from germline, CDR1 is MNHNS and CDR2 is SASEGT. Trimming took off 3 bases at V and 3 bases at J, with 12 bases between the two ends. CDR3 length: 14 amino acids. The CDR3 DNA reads TGTGCCAGCAGTGAGGGACATACTGGCTACGAGCAGTACTTC. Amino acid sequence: CASSEGHTGYEQYF.

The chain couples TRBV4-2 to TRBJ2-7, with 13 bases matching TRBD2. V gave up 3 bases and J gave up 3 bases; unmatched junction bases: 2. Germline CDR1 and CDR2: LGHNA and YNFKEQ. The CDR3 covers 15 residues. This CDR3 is CASSHGLAGDYEQYF. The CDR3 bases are TGTGCCAGCAGCCACGGACTAGCGGGGGACTACGAGCAGTACTTC.

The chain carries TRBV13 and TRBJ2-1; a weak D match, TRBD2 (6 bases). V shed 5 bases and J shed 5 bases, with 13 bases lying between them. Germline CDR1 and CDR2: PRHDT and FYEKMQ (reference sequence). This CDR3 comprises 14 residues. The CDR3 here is CASSDDSGDNEQFF. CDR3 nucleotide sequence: TGTGCCAGCAGCGACGACTCGGGGGACAATGAGCAGTTCTTC.

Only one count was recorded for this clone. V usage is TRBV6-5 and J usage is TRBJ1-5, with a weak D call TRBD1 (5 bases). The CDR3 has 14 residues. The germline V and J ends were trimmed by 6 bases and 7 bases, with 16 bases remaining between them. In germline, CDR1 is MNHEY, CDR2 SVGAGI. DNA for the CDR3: TGTGCCAGCAGGGGGACTTTAGAAGGACAGCCCCAGCATTTT. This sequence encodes CASRGTLEGQPQHF.

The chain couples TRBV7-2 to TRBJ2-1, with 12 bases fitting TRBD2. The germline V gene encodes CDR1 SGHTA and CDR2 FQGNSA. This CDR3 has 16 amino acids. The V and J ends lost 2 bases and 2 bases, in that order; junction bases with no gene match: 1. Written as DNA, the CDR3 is TGTGCCAGCAGCTTAAGACTAGCGGGGGCCTACAATGAGCAGTTCTTC. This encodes CASSLRLAGAYNEQFF.

DNA for the CDR3: TGCGCCAGCAGCTTGTTGGCGGGGGAACGGGAGACCCAGTACTTC. It specifies CASSLLAGERETQYF. The chain is built from TRBV5-1 and TRBJ2-5; 7 bases are shared with TRBD2. The V and J ends lost 1 base and 5 bases, in that order; junction bases with no gene match: 8. Germline CDR1 is SGHRS and CDR2 is YFSETQ. The CDR3 length is 15 residues.

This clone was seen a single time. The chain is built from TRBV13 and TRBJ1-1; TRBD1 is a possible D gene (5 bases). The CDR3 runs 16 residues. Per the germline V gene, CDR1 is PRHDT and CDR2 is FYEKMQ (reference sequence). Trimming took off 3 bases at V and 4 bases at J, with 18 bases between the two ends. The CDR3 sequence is CASSLVTARMGTEAFF. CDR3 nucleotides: TGTGCCAGCAGCTTGGTGACAGCCAGGATGGGCACTGAAGCTTTCTTT.

The CDR3: CASTDSITEAFF. In nucleotides, the CDR3 is TGTGCCAGCACCGACAGCATTACTGAAGCTTTCTTT. V and J are TRBV19 and TRBJ1-1, with a tentative D call TRBD1 (5 bases). The length of the CDR3 is 12 residues. Germline assignment: CDR1 LNHDA and CDR2 SQIVND (reference sequence). The V end lost 9 bases, the J end lost 5 bases, and 13 bases lay between the germline ends.

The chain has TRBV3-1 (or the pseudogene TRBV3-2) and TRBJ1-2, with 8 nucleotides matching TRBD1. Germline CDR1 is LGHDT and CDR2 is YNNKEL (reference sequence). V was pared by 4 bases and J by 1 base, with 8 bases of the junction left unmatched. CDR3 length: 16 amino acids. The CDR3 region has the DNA TGTGCCAGCAGCCCCCAGGGACAGGCGATTAACTATGGCTACACCTTC. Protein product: CASSPQGQAINYGYTF.

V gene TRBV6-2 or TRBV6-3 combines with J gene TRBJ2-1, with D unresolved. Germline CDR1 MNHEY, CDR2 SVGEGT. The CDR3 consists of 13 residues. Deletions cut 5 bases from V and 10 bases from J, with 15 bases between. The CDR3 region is CASSALLAPEQFF. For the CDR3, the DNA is TGTGCCAGCAGTGCCCTATTAGCCCCGGAGCAGTTCTTC.

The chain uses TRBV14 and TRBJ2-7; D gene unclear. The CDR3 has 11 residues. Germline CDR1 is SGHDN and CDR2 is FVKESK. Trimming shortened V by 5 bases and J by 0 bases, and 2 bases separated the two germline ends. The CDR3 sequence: CASSYSYEQYF. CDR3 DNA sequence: TGTGCCAGCAGCTACTCCTACGAGCAGTACTTC.

CDR3 sequence reads: CASRSPGQGRNTIYF. The CDR3 DNA follows: TGTGCCAGCAGAAGCCCGGGACAAGGCCGTAACACCATATATTTT. The V call is TRBV7-2, the J call TRBJ1-3, with D possibly TRBD1 on 6 matching bases. V was clipped by 6 bases and J by 7 bases, with 19 bases between them. CDR1 is SGHTA, CDR2 FQGNSA, per germline. The CDR3 extends over 15 amino acids.

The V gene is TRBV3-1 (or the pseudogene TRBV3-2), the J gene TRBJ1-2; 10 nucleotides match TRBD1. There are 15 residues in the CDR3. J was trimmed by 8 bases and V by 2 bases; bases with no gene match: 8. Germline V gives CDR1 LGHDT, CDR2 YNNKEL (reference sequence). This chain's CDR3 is CASSQTHGTGVGYTF. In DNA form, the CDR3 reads TGTGCCAGCAGCCAAACACACGGGACAGGGGTCGGCTACACCTTC.

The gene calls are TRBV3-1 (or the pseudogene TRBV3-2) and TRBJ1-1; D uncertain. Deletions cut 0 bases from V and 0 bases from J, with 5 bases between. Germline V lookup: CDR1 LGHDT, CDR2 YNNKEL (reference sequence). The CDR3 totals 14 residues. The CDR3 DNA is TGTGCCAGCAGCCAAGATCAGGTGAACACTGAAGCTTTCTTT. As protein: CASSQDQVNTEAFF.

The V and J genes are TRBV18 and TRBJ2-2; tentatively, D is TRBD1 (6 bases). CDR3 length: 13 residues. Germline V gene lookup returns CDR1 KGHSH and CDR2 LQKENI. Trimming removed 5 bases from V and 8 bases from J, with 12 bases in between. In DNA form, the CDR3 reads TGTGCCAGCTCAGGGGACACCCTGGGGGAGCTGTTTTTT. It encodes CASSGDTLGELFF.

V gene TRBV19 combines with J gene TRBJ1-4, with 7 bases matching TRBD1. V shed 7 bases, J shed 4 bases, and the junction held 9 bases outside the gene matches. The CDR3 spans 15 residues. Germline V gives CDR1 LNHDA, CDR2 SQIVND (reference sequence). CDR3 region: CASTGTALLNEKLFF. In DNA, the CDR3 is TGTGCCAGTACCGGGACAGCTCTCCTTAATGAAAAACTGTTTTTT.

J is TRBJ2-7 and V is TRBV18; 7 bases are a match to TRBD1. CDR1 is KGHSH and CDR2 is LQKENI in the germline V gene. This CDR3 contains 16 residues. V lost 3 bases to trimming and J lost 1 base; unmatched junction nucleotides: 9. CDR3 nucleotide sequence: TGTGCCAGCTCACCGAGGACCGTGACAGGGTCCTACGAGCAGTACTTC. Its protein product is CASSPRTVTGSYEQYF.

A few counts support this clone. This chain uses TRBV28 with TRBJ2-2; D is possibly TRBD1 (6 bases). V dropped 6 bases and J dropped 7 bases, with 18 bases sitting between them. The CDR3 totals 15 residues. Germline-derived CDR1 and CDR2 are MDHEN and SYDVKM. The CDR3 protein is CASSRGSQGSGELFF. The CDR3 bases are TGTGCCAGCAGCCGGGGCTCGCAGGGGAGCGGGGAGCTGTTTTTT.

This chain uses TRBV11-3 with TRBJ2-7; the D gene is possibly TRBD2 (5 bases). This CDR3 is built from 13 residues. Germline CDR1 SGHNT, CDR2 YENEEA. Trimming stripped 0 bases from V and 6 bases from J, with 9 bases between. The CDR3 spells CASSLDSGSEQYF. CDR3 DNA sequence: TGTGCCAGCAGCTTAGATTCGGGGAGCGAGCAGTACTTC. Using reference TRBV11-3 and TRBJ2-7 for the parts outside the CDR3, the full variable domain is EAGVVQSPRYKIIEKKQPVAFWCNPISGHNTLYWYLQNLGQGPELLIRYENEEAVDDSQLPKDRFSAERLKGVDSTLKIQPAELGDSAVYLCASSLDSGSEQYFGPGTRLTVT.

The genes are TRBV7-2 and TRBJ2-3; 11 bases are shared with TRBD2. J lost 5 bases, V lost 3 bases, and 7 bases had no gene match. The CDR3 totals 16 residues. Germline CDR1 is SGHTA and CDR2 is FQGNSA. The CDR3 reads CASSFQTSGVGDTQYF. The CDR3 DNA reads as TGTGCCAGCAGCTTCCAGACTAGCGGGGTTGGAGATACGCAGTATTTT.